This entry lists 30 T cell receptor beta chains sequenced from one sample in a study of blood T cell repertoires in COVID-19. TCRdb's table, derived via immunoSEQ multiplex PCR, lists solely in-frame clones and lacks some. The table shows about 160,000 clones, with over 80% occurring only once. Sequenced material: peripheral blood. The receptors come from a woman older than 75 with active or convalescent COVID-19.

This rearrangement joins TRBV4-1 to TRBJ2-7; 16 bases are a match to TRBD2. The CDR3 sequence is 17 residues long. CDR1 MGHRA and CDR2 YSYEKL come from the germline V gene. Losses at the gene ends were 8 bases for V and 0 bases for J; bases not matched to a gene: 7. The CDR3 here is CASGSGTSGGASYEQYF. In DNA form, the CDR3 reads TGCGCCAGCGGATCCGGGACTAGCGGGGGGGCCTCCTACGAGCAGTACTTC.

The chain's CDR3 is CASSQGETNEKLFF. As DNA, the CDR3 is TGTGCCAGTAGTCAGGGTGAGACTAATGAAAAACTGTTTTTT. The J gene is TRBJ1-4, the V gene TRBV9; tentative D call: TRBD1 (5 bases). The V end lost 8 bases, the J end lost 2 bases, and 13 bases lay between the germline ends. The CDR3 sequence is 14 residues long. CDR1 SGDLS and CDR2 YYNGEE come from the germline V gene.

This clone was counted once. This sequence joins TRBV11-3 and TRBJ2-3; TRBD2 matches at 8 bases. CDR1 SGHNT and CDR2 YENEEA come from the germline V gene. This CDR3 has 16 amino acids. V lost 1 base, J lost 6 bases, and 9 bases stayed unmatched. The DNA of the CDR3 is TGTGCCAGCAGCTTAGGACGGGGGGGACCCTTGGATACGCAGTATTTT. This encodes CASSLGRGGPLDTQYF.

The chain links TRBV7-9 to TRBJ1-1, with D unresolved. Germline-derived CDR1 and CDR2 are SEHNR and FQNEAQ (reference sequence). V was cut by 3 bases and J by 8 bases, with 13 bases left in between. CDR3 length: 13 residues. CDR3 amino acids: CASSFAPRREAFF. Here the CDR3 DNA reads TGTGCCAGCAGCTTCGCCCCTCGGCGGGAAGCTTTCTTT.

V gene TRBV15 combines with J gene TRBJ1-1; possible D gene TRBD1, 5 bases. Germline lookup yields CDR1 LNHNV and CDR2 YYDKDF (reference sequence). Trimming took off 1 base at V and 10 bases at J, with 13 bases between the two ends. The CDR3 extends over 13 amino acids. The CDR3 DNA reads TGTGCCACCAGCAGAGTTACAGGAACAGGAGCTTTCTTT. Its protein product is CATSRVTGTGAFF.

The chain couples TRBV7-6 to TRBJ1-4, with TRBD1 as a possible D gene (6 bases). The germline gives CDR1 SGHVS, CDR2 FNYEAQ. V lost 5 bases and J 0 bases, leaving 10 bases between the germline ends. This CDR3 has 15 amino acids. The chain's CDR3 is CASSRGQTTNEKLFF. In DNA, the CDR3 is TGTGCCAGCAGCAGAGGACAGACAACTAATGAAAAACTGTTTTTT.

The chain uses TRBV25-1 and TRBJ1-2; tentative D call: TRBD1 (5 bases). Germline V gives CDR1 MGHDK, CDR2 SYGVNS. With 0 bases removed from V and 7 bases from J, the gap between germline ends came to 12 bases. The CDR3 runs 14 residues. CDR3 sequence (DNA): TGTGCCAGCAGTGAATATAAGGACATAGCTGGCTACACCTTC. Translation: CASSEYKDIAGYTF.

V and J are TRBV10-1 and TRBJ2-1; D is ambiguous. V dropped 0 bases and J dropped 0 bases, with 9 bases sitting between them. Germline values: CDR1 WNHNN, CDR2 SYGVQD (reference sequence). This CDR3 has 16 residues. Here the CDR3 reads CASSESAGSSYNEQFF. The CDR3 DNA reads as TGCGCCAGCAGTGAGTCTGCAGGAAGCTCCTACAATGAGCAGTTCTTC.

The V gene is TRBV18, the J gene TRBJ1-1, with D tentatively TRBD1 (5 bases). The CDR3 totals 14 residues. From germline, CDR1 is KGHSH and CDR2 LQKENI. Trimming stripped 6 bases from V and 3 bases from J, with 14 bases between. The CDR3 DNA reads TGTGCCAGCTCCACGAAAGGGGCTGACACTGAAGCTTTCTTT. Its translation: CASSTKGADTEAFF.

This sequence joins TRBV7-8 and TRBJ2-7, with a weak D call TRBD2 (6 bases). The CDR3 contains 14 residues. V was clipped by 8 bases and J by 4 bases, with 18 bases between them. CDR1 SGHVS and CDR2 FQNEAQ come from the germline V gene. CDR3 amino acids: CASGRGTVGYEQYF. CDR3 bases: TGTGCCAGCGGACGGGGGACGGTTGGATACGAGCAGTACTTC.

V is TRBV19 and J is TRBJ1-6, with TRBD1 as a possible D gene (5 bases). The CDR3 consists of 12 residues. V was clipped by 5 bases and J by 7 bases, with 6 bases between them. CDR1 LNHDA and CDR2 SQIVND come from the germline V gene (reference sequence). The CDR3 region has the DNA TGTGCCAGTAGTTCAGGGAATTCACCCCTCCACTTT. Residues: CASSSGNSPLHF. The complete variable domain, with remaining parts taken from reference TRBV19 and TRBJ1-6, reads DGGITQSPKYLFRKEGQNVTLSCEQNLNHDAMYWYRQDPGQGLRLIYYSQIVNDFQKGDIAEGYSVSREKKESFPLTVTSAQKNPTAFYLCASSSGNSPLHFGNGTRLTVT.

The chain has TRBV7-6 and TRBJ2-1, with 11 bases identical to TRBD1. The V and J ends lost 5 bases and 6 bases, in that order; junction bases with no gene match: 6. This CDR3 is built from 15 residues. Germline-derived CDR1 and CDR2 are SGHVS and FNYEAQ. The CDR3 coding sequence is TGTGCCAGCAGCACACCGGGACAGGGGGTCAATGAGCAGTTCTTC. Amino acid sequence: CASSTPGQGVNEQFF. The whole variable domain, filled in from reference TRBV7-6 and TRBJ2-1, reads GAGVSQSPRYKVTKRGQDVALRCDPISGHVSLYWYRQALGQGPEFLTYFNYEAQQDKSGLPNDRFSAERPEGSISTLTIQRTEQRDSAMYRCASSTPGQGVNEQFFGPGTRLTVL.

This rearrangement joins TRBV7-9 to TRBJ1-4; D may be TRBD1 (5 bases). This CDR3 has 15 residues. The germline V and J ends were trimmed by 0 bases and 3 bases, with 8 bases remaining between them. Germline V lookup: CDR1 SEHNR, CDR2 FQNEAQ (reference sequence). The CDR3 loop reads CASSLAQGSNEKLFF. CDR3 DNA: TGTGCCAGCAGCTTAGCGCAGGGATCTAATGAAAAACTGTTTTTT.

This clone occurred a few times. The chain combines TRBV27 with TRBJ1-3; D remains unclear. V was cut by 6 bases and J by 1 base, with 10 bases left in between. Germline CDR1 and CDR2: MNHEY and SMNVEV (reference sequence). The CDR3 spans 14 residues. The CDR3 sequence is CASRPRGSGNTIYF. In DNA, the CDR3 is TGTGCCAGCAGGCCGCGGGGATCTGGAAACACCATATATTTT.

CDR3 nucleotides: TGTGCCATCAGGGGACAGGGCATTACTGGAAACACCATATATTTT. As protein: CAIRGQGITGNTIYF. The gene calls are TRBV10-3 and TRBJ1-3, with TRBD1 identical over 9 bases. The germline gives CDR1 ENHRY, CDR2 SYGVKD. V lost 6 bases and J lost 2; bases outside the gene matches: 5. CDR3 length: 15 residues.

This clone was detected once. The chain uses TRBV6-1 and TRBJ2-3, with TRBD1 as a possible D gene (6 bases). Trimming removed 7 bases from V and 7 bases from J, with 15 bases in between. Germline assignment: CDR1 MNHNS and CDR2 SASEGT. The CDR3 length is 13 residues. CDR3 sequence reads: CASTPPGTNTQYF. The DNA of the CDR3 is TGTGCCAGCACCCCCCCCGGGACAAATACGCAGTATTTT.

This clone was observed a few times. In nucleotides, the CDR3 is TGTGCCAGTAGTCCCCGAAGTAGCGGACGCACAGATACGCAGTATTTT. Translation: CASSPRSSGRTDTQYF. The J gene is TRBJ2-3, the V gene TRBV19, with D possibly being TRBD2 (6 bases). Deletions cut 5 bases from V and 1 base from J, with 16 bases between. This CDR3 contains 16 residues. Germline values: CDR1 LNHDA, CDR2 SQIVND (reference sequence).

The gene calls are TRBV3-1 (or the pseudogene TRBV3-2) and TRBJ2-5; D perhaps matches TRBD2 (5 bases). Germline CDR1 is LGHDT and CDR2 is YNNKEL (reference sequence). Trimming removed 1 base at V and 1 base at J, with 10 bases between. The CDR3 loop spans 15 amino acids. CDR3 loop: CASSQVRGIQETQYF. The CDR3 region has the DNA TGTGCCAGCAGCCAAGTTAGAGGGATCCAAGAGACCCAGTACTTC.

This sequence joins TRBV5-1 and TRBJ2-2, with 7 bases fitting TRBD1. Trimming removed 1 base from V and 3 bases from J; junction bases left unmatched: 12. CDR3 size: 18 residues. CDR1 is SGHRS and CDR2 is YFSETQ in the germline V gene. DNA for the CDR3: TGCGCCAGCAGCTTGTACGAACAGGGGACCTCATACACCGGGGAGCTGTTTTTT. Translating gives CASSLYEQGTSYTGELFF.

The chain uses TRBV27 and TRBJ2-3; TRBD2 matches at 7 bases. After removal of 2 bases from V and 1 base from J, the junction contained 3 bases not matched to a gene. Germline V gene sequence: CDR1 MNHEY, CDR2 SMNVEV (reference sequence). The CDR3 is 15 residues long. CDR3 DNA sequence: TGTGCCAGCAGTTTACGGGGGGAAGGCACAGATACGCAGTATTTT. Encoded protein: CASSLRGEGTDTQYF.

Details on this clone: Distinct nucleotide sequences in the sample also encode this CDR3. The chain uses TRBV5-1 and TRBJ2-5, with TRBD2 matching over 11 bases. V dropped 6 bases and J dropped 5; count of bases not matched to a gene: 9. This CDR3 contains 15 residues. Germline V gives CDR1 SGHRS, CDR2 YFSETQ. CDR3 in DNA: TGCGCCAGCAAAACTAGCGGGGGAGCCAGGGAGACCCAGTACTTC. Translating gives CASKTSGGARETQYF.

The chain has TRBV2 and TRBJ1-1; TRBD1 aligns across 11 bases. CDR3 size: 15 residues. Germline V gene data show CDR1 as SNHLY and CDR2 as FYNNEI. V lost 5 bases and J lost 6; bases outside the gene matches: 8. The CDR3 DNA reads as TGTGCCAGCAGTCCGGTATGGACAGGGGGCTCTGAAGCTTTCTTT. Its protein is CASSPVWTGGSEAFF.

This sequence joins TRBV7-2 and TRBJ2-2; weak D call: TRBD2 (7 bases). Germline values: CDR1 SGHTA, CDR2 FQGNSA. The V end was cut by 0 bases, the J end by 4 bases, with 12 bases between. The CDR3 has 16 amino acids. CDR3 in amino acids: CASSLAGGPITGELFF. CDR3 bases: TGTGCCAGCAGCTTAGCGGGGGGGCCTATCACCGGGGAGCTGTTTTTT.

V usage is TRBV30 and J usage is TRBJ2-5, with 7 bases lining up with TRBD1. The ends lost 0 bases at V and 1 base at J; junction bases unmatched: 8. This CDR3 contains 16 residues. CDR1 and CDR2 from the germline V gene are GTSNPN and SVGIG (reference sequence). CDR3 amino acids: CAWSVGYRDSQETQYF. Written as DNA, the CDR3 is TGTGCCTGGAGTGTGGGATACCGGGACAGCCAAGAGACCCAGTACTTC.

In its sample, this clone was seen a few times. The chain combines TRBV3-1 (or the pseudogene TRBV3-2) with TRBJ1-1; D is possibly TRBD1 (5 bases). CDR3 length: 14 residues. CDR1 and CDR2 from the germline V gene are LGHDT and YNNKEL (reference sequence). The ends were cut back, 0 bases at V and 4 bases at J, with 9 bases in the middle. The CDR3 region has the DNA TGTGCCAGCAGCCAAGAGACAGTTACCACTGAAGCTTTCTTT. Amino acids: CASSQETVTTEAFF.

The chain recombines TRBV20-1 with TRBJ1-1, with D unresolved. Germline assignment: CDR1 DFQATT and CDR2 SNEGSKA (reference sequence). The CDR3 is made up of 10 amino acids. The CDR3 DNA follows: TGCACGGGAGGGAACACTGAAGCTTTCTTT. Translating it yields CTGGNTEAFF.

This chain connects TRBV27 to TRBJ2-2, with D perhaps matching TRBD1 (5 bases). The germline CDR1 and CDR2 sequences are MNHEY and SMNVEV (reference sequence). V lost 2 bases and J lost 0, with 19 bases in between. This CDR3 spans 19 amino acids. The CDR3 loop reads CASSLKDRAGHTNTGELFF. CDR3 coding DNA: TGTGCCAGCAGTTTAAAGGATCGGGCAGGACATACGAACACCGGGGAGCTGTTTTTT.

The V and J genes are TRBV5-6 and TRBJ2-2; D ambiguous. The CDR3 has 13 amino acids. Trimming took 2 bases from V and 7 from J, leaving 9 bases between them. Germline CDR1 is SGHDT and CDR2 is YYEEEE. Here the CDR3 reads CASSFWYNGELFF. As DNA, the CDR3 is TGTGCCAGCAGCTTCTGGTACAACGGGGAGCTGTTTTTT.

This clone has only one observation. V usage is TRBV15 and J usage is TRBJ1-5; 9 bases are a match to TRBD1. Germline V gene sequence: CDR1 LNHNV, CDR2 YYDKDF (reference sequence). The CDR3 is 16 residues long. V was clipped by 1 base and J by 4 bases; unmatched bases: 5. The CDR3 DNA reads TGTGCCACCAGCAGAGGGGGACAGGGTATTAATCAGCCCCAGCATTTT. Its translation: CATSRGGQGINQPQHF.

The CDR3 DNA reads TGTGCCTGGAGTGGGACAGGGAACGTCGGCTACACCTTC. Translation gives CAWSGTGNVGYTF. The chain links TRBV30 to TRBJ1-2, with 8 bases that match TRBD1. J gave up 8 bases and V 1 base, and 6 bases lay outside the gene matches. Germline V gene lookup returns CDR1 GTSNPN and CDR2 SVGIG (reference sequence). The CDR3 length is 13 residues.